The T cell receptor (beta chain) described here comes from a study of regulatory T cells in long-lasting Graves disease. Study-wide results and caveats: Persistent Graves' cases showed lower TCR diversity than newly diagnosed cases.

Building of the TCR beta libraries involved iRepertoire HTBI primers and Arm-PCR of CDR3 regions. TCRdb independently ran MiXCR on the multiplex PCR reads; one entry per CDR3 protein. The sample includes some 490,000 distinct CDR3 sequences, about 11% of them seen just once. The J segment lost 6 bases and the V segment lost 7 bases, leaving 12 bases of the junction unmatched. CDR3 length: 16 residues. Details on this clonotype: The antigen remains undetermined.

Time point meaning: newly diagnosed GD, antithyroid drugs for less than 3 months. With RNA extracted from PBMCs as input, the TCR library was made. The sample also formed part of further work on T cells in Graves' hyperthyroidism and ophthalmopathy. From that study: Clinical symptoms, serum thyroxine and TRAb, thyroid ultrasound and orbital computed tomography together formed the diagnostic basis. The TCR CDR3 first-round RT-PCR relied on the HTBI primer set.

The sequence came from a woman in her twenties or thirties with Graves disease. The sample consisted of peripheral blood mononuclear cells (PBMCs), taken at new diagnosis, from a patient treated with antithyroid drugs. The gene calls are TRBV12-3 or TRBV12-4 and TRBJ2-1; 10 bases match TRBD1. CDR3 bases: TGTGCCAGCAATAATGAACCGGGACAGGGGATCAATGAGCAGTTCTTC. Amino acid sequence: CASNNEPGQGINEQFF.